This T cell receptor beta chain originates from a study of T-cell memory formation after mild COVID-19 (dated by TCRdb to the early 2020s). For the wider study: TCR sequence clusters from the two donors were largely donor specific. In a couple of donors, T-cell clones that expanded and contracted after mild COVID-19 were followed by sequencing TCRalpha and TCRbeta repertoires longitudinally. Two young, previously healthy adult volunteers made up the cohort, one male and one female.

As for this clonotype: The target of this receptor is not known. No base quality values were provided; no much bigger clone lies one nucleotide off.

The germline V gene provides CDR1 MNHEY and CDR2 SVGEGT. The CDR3, from cysteine to phenylalanine, totals 15 residues. CDR3 DNA only is kept here, 45 bases in frame from base 1. Germline trimming: 6 bases from V, 6 bases from J; junction bases outside gene matches: 8. Sequencing relied on an Illumina NovaSeq 6000. TCRalpha and TCRbeta cDNA libraries were constructed by 5'RACE with constant-segment primers, with sample barcodes and unique molecular identifiers being introduced. Trizol reagent was used to extract RNA from every sample. Library amplification was performed in two PCR steps, and a second sample barcode and Illumina TruSeq adapters were introduced in the second step. Libraries were sequenced on an Illumina NovaSeq with 2 x 150 bp paired-end reads. The authors' analysis ran thus. Reads were demultiplexed and collapsed into UMI-guided consensus sequences with migec v1.2.7. Using mixcr v2.1.11, UMI consensuses were aligned to TRA and TRB V and J templates and then assembled into clonotypes. Expanded or contracted clonotypes were those called significant by both edgeR and NoisET, with noise models trained on biological replicates. For edgeR calls, the thresholds were a false discovery rate-adjusted p below 0.01 and a log2 fold-change of 1. As an exploratory analysis of dynamics, max-normalized trajectories of the 1000 most abundant clonotypes were examined with PCA combined with hierarchical clustering. Each responding clone was given a CD4 or CD8 phenotype based on the CD4+ and CD8+ repertoires, which had been sequenced separately. The raw public reads went through TCRdb reprocessing: fastp at Q25, MiXCR clone calling, in-frame beta chains kept. Here each entry gathers all rows of one CDR3 protein and keeps the most common genes and DNA. In this record, the V and J calls reflect TCRdb's handling and not the investigators' own analysis. This sample holds more than 120,000 distinct CDR3 sequences; about 5.7% were observed only once. 2% to 2.5% of the sample is taken by the ten largest.

Ficoll-Paque density gradient centrifugation was the method used to isolate PBMCs. Findings and caveats that apply to the study as a whole: Whether the second-wave clones peaking on day 37 were SARS-CoV-2 specific was not confirmed. Contracting CD4+ clones were located mainly in the CM and EM memory subsets, whereas CD8+ clones were found to be enriched in EMRA. Balanced CD4/CD8 phenotypes were observed for clones contracting from day 15 to 85, whereas a bias towards CD4+ was observed for a second wave of clones expanding from day 15 to 37. The study included only a couple of mild cases, and larger cohorts that include severe cases with pre-infection samples were judged to be necessary. Some responding clones were detected in pre-infection memory, suggesting pre-existing cross-reactive memory T cells joined the SARS-CoV-2 response.

The chain joins TRBV6-2 or TRBV6-3 to TRBJ2-7; TRBD2 aligns with 13 central bases. The TCR originated in an adult woman who had mild COVID-19 (a few samples of this study predate the infection). The sample titles of this study are shuffled in the database, so cell type and time point are left out; the donor was told from shared clones. The sample consisted of PBMCs or a T cell subset sorted from them (not recorded which). The nucleotide sequence is given as TGTGCCAGCAGATTCGGACTAGCGGGAGTATCCGAGCAGTACTTC. This codes for CASRFGLAGVSEQYF.